This T cell receptor beta chain stems from a study of OX40 agonist ivuxolimab in advanced cancers. The CDR3 has 13 residues. V lost 0 bases and J 3 bases, leaving 4 bases between the germline ends. Germline V gene sequence: CDR1 MRHNA, CDR2 SNTAGT. TCRdb keeps only in-frame clones here, not all; method: immunoSEQ multiplex PCR. The sample shows 66,000 or so clones, about 90% of them seen only once. The sequenced sample was CD4+ or CD8+ T cells sorted from blood, obtained in a trial of the OX40 agonist ivuxolimab. The chain carries TRBV6-4 and TRBJ2-3, with unresolved D. The sequence was collected from an adult with an advanced solid tumor such as melanoma, head and neck, liver or kidney cancer. This chain's CDR3 is CASSDSATDTQYF. CDR3 coding DNA: TGTGCCAGCAGTGACTCTGCGACAGATACGCAGTATTTT.